This TCR beta chain was recovered during a study of T cell responses to AZD1222 COVID-19 vaccine. With respect to this clone: As yet, its antigen is unknown.

The V segment lost 0 bases and the J segment 4 bases; nucleotides outside the gene matches: 3. This CDR3 is built from 15 residues. Germline V gives CDR1 SGDLS, CDR2 YYNGEE. The assay was immunoSEQ multiplex PCR, and TCRdb's table has in-frame clones only and misses some. The sample comprises roughly 120,000 clones, approximately 94% of which are singletons, and 5% rests with the top ten. Study-wide results and caveats: Spike was spanned by vaccine-associated CD4 TCRs, with dominance at 160-218 and 743-854. At baseline, just five to seven AZD1222 recipients tested seropositive.

Some second doses came at about 4 weeks and others at about 12 weeks; these were pooled. The genes are TRBV9 and TRBJ2-2; TRBD2 matches 7 bases. The sample consisted of peripheral blood, taken 28 days after the second AZD1222 dose. The sequence derives from an adult who received the AZD1222 COVID-19 vaccine. As DNA, the CDR3 is TGTGCCAGCAGCGTAGATCCGGGAGGCACCGGGGAGCTGTTTTTT. As protein: CASSVDPGGTGELFF.